This T cell receptor (beta chain) was obtained from a study of T-cell reconstitution after alpha-beta-depleted transplantation in children. The CDR3 length is 14 residues. Germline CDR1 is SGHRS and CDR2 is YFSETQ. With 0 bases clipped from V and 5 bases from J, the junction kept 3 bases outside the gene matches. As concerns this clonotype: What it binds is unknown.

Study-wide findings and caveats: It was reported that alpha-beta T cells came from several hundred expanded graft clones (about two months after transplant). T-cell counts and diversity at one year post-transplant came mainly from newly produced T cells.

Construction of the TCRbeta library involved unique molecular identifiers. TCRdb processed the PCR reads anew with MiXCR; each CDR3 protein has one entry. The sample lists fewer than 550,000 distinct CDR3 sequences, roughly 10% seen once, with around 15% in the top ten. The chain combines TRBV5-1 with TRBJ2-5; TRBD1 matches 8 bases. Sequences were derived from PBMCs, mostly from graft donor cells, sampled 180 days after TCRalphabeta/CD19-depleted stem cell transplant. The source of this sequence is a female patient younger than 10 who had a stem cell transplant for aplastic anemia, so the T cells may come from the graft donor. The CDR3 DNA is TGCGCCAGCAGCTTGGGGACAGGGTATGAGACCCAGTACTTC. The encoded protein is CASSLGTGYETQYF.